This passage covers 10 T cell receptor beta chains from one sample sequenced in a study of regulatory T cells in long-lasting Graves disease. Relying on iRepertoire HTBI primers and Arm-PCR of CDR3 regions, the team built TCR beta libraries. TCRdb ran MiXCR on the multiplex PCR reads and lists one entry per CDR3 protein. The sample carries approximately 440,000 distinct CDR3 sequences, 23% recorded once. The time point here: persistent/refractory GD, antithyroid drugs over 5 years with positive TRAb. From PBMCs, RNA was extracted and then used to make the TCR library. Sequences were derived from peripheral blood mononuclear cells (PBMCs), sampled when the disease was refractory, from a patient treated with antithyroid drugs. The receptor set was obtained from a female donor with Graves disease.

In its sample, this clonotype was seen many times. The V call is TRBV15, the J call TRBJ1-5; no clear D gene. V was cut by 3 bases and J by 3 bases, with 3 bases left in between. The CDR3 is 12 amino acids. Germline V gene data show CDR1 as LNHNV and CDR2 as YYDKDF (reference sequence). The DNA for the CDR3 is TGTGCCACCAGCAGCCCCAATCAGCCCCAGCATTTT. As protein: CATSSPNQPQHF.

This clonotype was seen at least ten times. V gene TRBV6-1 combines with J gene TRBJ1-4, with unresolved D. CDR3 size: 14 residues. The germline CDR1 and CDR2 sequences are MNHNS and SASEGT. Trimming cost V 4 bases and J 8 bases, with 14 bases left between them. The CDR3 sequence: CASSVISREEKLFF. Here the CDR3 DNA reads TGTGCCAGCAGTGTAATCTCGCGGGAAGAAAAACTGTTTTTT.

This clonotype came up once. This is likely an artifact of a read error, given a far larger clone one base away. V and J are TRBV11-1 and TRBJ2-5; no reliable D call. Germline V gene lookup returns CDR1 SGHAT and CDR2 FQDESV (reference sequence). CDR3 length equals 13 residues. The CDR3: CANSSRRQETQYF. CDR3 in DNA: TGTGCCAACAGCTCTAGGAGACAAGAGACCCAGTACTTC.

This clonotype was seen repeatedly, ten times or more. The CDR3 bases are TGTGCCAGCACCGATCGACAGGGGCTCGGCTACACCTTC. Residues: CASTDRQGLGYTF. The chain recombines TRBV6-1 with TRBJ1-2; 8 bases match TRBD1. Germline CDR1 reads MNHNS; CDR2 reads SASEGT. CDR3 length: 13 amino acids. With 7 bases clipped from V and 8 bases from J, the junction kept 9 bases outside the gene matches.

The V gene is TRBV3-1, the J gene TRBJ2-7; 10 bases line up with TRBD2. Germline CDR1 LGHDT, CDR2 YNNKEL (reference sequence). The CDR3 has 16 amino acids. Unmatched junction bases numbered 10, after V lost 2 bases and J lost 6 bases. Here the CDR3 DNA reads TGTGCCAGCAGCCAACGACCCCTAGCGGGAGCAGGCGAGCAGTACTTC. Translation: CASSQRPLAGAGEQYF.

This clonotype occurred many times. The V call is TRBV28, the J call TRBJ1-5, with D perhaps matching TRBD1 (5 bases). The germline CDR1 and CDR2 sequences are MDHEN and SYDVKM. This CDR3 is 15 amino acids long. V dropped 4 bases and J dropped 5 bases, with 15 bases sitting between them. The CDR3 is CASSSPTERDQPQHF. CDR3 nucleotides: TGTGCCAGCAGTTCCCCGACAGAGAGGGATCAGCCCCAGCATTTT.

The chain uses TRBV15 and TRBJ2-7; 7 bases map to TRBD1. V lost 5 bases, J lost 0 bases, and 4 bases stayed unmatched. This CDR3 is built from 14 residues. Germline values: CDR1 LNHNV, CDR2 YYDKDF (reference sequence). The CDR3 DNA follows: TGTGCCACCAGCGAGGGGACAGTCTCCTACGAGCAGTACTTC. Its protein product is CATSEGTVSYEQYF.

The chain has TRBV7-3 and TRBJ1-1; D is possibly TRBD1 (5 bases). Germline lookup yields CDR1 SGHTA and CDR2 FQGTGA. Trimming cost V 5 bases and J 11 bases, with 24 bases left between them. CDR3 length equals 15 residues. The CDR3 region is CASSTRQLGPVEAFF. CDR3 coding DNA: TGTGCCAGCAGCACCCGACAGTTAGGCCCGGTTGAGGCTTTCTTT.

This clonotype was counted ten times or more. V is TRBV20-1 and J is TRBJ1-1; possible D gene TRBD1, 6 bases. Trimming cost V 5 bases and J 6 bases, with 10 bases left between them. The CDR3 loop spans 11 amino acids. CDR1 DFQATT and CDR2 SNEGSKA come from the germline V gene (reference sequence). The CDR3 sequence is CSALDRPEAFF. The CDR3 DNA reads TGCAGTGCTCTCGACAGGCCTGAAGCTTTCTTT.

This chain connects TRBV7-8 to TRBJ1-3; no firm D call. Germline V gene lookup returns CDR1 SGHVS and CDR2 FQNEAQ. The ends were cut back, 3 bases at V and 0 bases at J, with 9 bases in the middle. The length of the CDR3 is 15 residues. The CDR3 DNA follows: TGTGCCAGCAGCTTCGAGGTGGTCTCTGGAAACACCATATATTTT. Translated, it gives CASSFEVVSGNTIYF.